The 30 T cell receptor beta chains given below trace back to one sample, sequenced in a study of T-cell reconstitution after alpha-beta-depleted transplantation in children. Researchers prepared the TCRbeta library using unique molecular identifiers, the study reports. TCRdb used MiXCR to reprocess the PCR reads, holding one entry per CDR3 protein. In the table there are approximately 91,000 distinct CDR3 sequences, roughly 8.8% of which are singletons. Sequencing was performed on PBMCs from the stem cell graft donor, taken from the stem cell graft. The receptors derive from a human donor who donated a stem cell graft to a child with congenital amegakaryocytic thrombocytopenia.

In its sample, this clonotype was seen many times. This chain connects TRBV30 to TRBJ2-3; D possibly corresponds to TRBD1 (6 bases). The CDR3 sequence is 14 residues long. Trimming removed 4 bases at V and 0 bases at J, with 11 bases between. Germline lookup yields CDR1 GTSNPN and CDR2 SVGIG (reference sequence). The CDR3 sequence: CAWTTGPSTDTQYF. Here the CDR3 DNA reads TGTGCCTGGACAACAGGGCCGAGCACAGATACGCAGTATTTT.

This clonotype was seen many times. The gene calls are TRBV20-1 and TRBJ2-1, with TRBD1 identical over 7 bases. Germline lookup yields CDR1 DFQATT and CDR2 SNEGSKA (reference sequence). V was pared by 6 bases and J by 6 bases, with 14 bases of the junction left unmatched. The CDR3 extends over 15 amino acids. The CDR3 sequence: CSATTPGQRVNEQFF. CDR3 sequence (DNA): TGCAGTGCCACGACCCCGGGACAGAGAGTCAATGAGCAGTTCTTC.

The CDR3 sequence: CASSEGADTQYF. In DNA form, the CDR3 reads TGTGCCAGCAGTGAGGGGGCAGATACGCAGTATTTT. The chain uses TRBV12-3 or TRBV12-4 and TRBJ2-3; possible D gene TRBD1, 6 bases. V was shortened by 5 bases and J by 4 bases, with 7 bases between the two germline ends. CDR3 length: 12 amino acids.

The table lists this clonotype with many counts. CDR3 sequence (DNA): TGTGCCAGCAGTACCCCAGGGGCGACGAGCACAGATACGCAGTATTTT. Translated, it gives CASSTPGATSTDTQYF. The genes are TRBV12-3 or TRBV12-4 and TRBJ2-3; perhaps TRBD1 as D (6 bases). The V end was cut by 5 bases, the J end by 0 bases, with 15 bases between. This CDR3 region has 16 residues.

This clonotype was observed many times. The V call is TRBV20-1, the J call TRBJ1-5, with a tentative D call TRBD1 (5 bases). CDR3 length: 14 amino acids. Deletions cut 3 bases from V and 7 bases from J, with 16 bases between. Germline loops: CDR1 DFQATT, CDR2 SNEGSKA (reference sequence). The CDR3 loop is CSASSRSKGQPQHF. The DNA of the CDR3 is TGCAGTGCTAGTTCCAGATCTAAGGGGCAGCCCCAGCATTTT.

This clonotype has ten or more counts. This chain links TRBV20-1 with TRBJ2-1; D is unresolved. The CDR3 is 14 amino acids. The germline gives CDR1 DFQATT, CDR2 SNEGSKA (reference sequence). Trimming stripped 8 bases from V and 0 bases from J, with 14 bases between. In DNA, the CDR3 is TGCAGTCCCGTGAGGTTCAGCTCCTACAATGAGCAGTTCTTC. Translation: CSPVRFSSYNEQFF.

This clonotype was counted ten times or more. J is TRBJ1-1 and V is TRBV30, with a weak D call TRBD1 (6 bases). Germline V gene lookup returns CDR1 GTSNPN and CDR2 SVGIG (reference sequence). V was shortened by 5 bases and J by 4 bases, with 17 bases between the two germline ends. The CDR3 is 14 amino acids. The CDR3 sequence: CAWWGTGFRTEAFF. In DNA, the CDR3 is TGTGCCTGGTGGGGAACAGGGTTTCGCACTGAAGCTTTCTTT.

This clonotype was counted a few times. The chain carries TRBV7-6 and TRBJ2-5; unclear D gene. Germline lookup yields CDR1 SGHVS and CDR2 FNYEAQ. V was pared by 7 bases and J by 1 base, with 4 bases between. The CDR3 covers 11 residues. CDR3 in amino acids: CASTLQETQYF. In DNA form, the CDR3 reads TGTGCCAGCACCCTCCAAGAGACCCAGTACTTC.

This clonotype was seen many times. The chain carries TRBV6-5 and TRBJ1-4; D remains ambiguous. V was trimmed by 4 bases and J by 8 bases, leaving 11 bases between them. Germline V gene data show CDR1 as MNHEY and CDR2 as SVGAGI. This CDR3 has 13 amino acids. CDR3 sequence (DNA): TGTGCCAGCAGTTCAGACCCTAGGGAAAAACTGTTTTTT. It yields the protein CASSSDPREKLFF.

This clonotype appeared many times. CDR3 nucleotides: TGTGCCATCAGTGAAGAGCAGGGGACACCGATATCACAAGAGACCCAGTACTTC. Protein product: CAISEEQGTPISQETQYF. This chain joins TRBV10-3 and TRBJ2-5, with a possible D match to TRBD1 (6 bases). Trimming stripped 3 bases from V and 2 bases from J, with 22 bases between. The CDR3 is 18 amino acids. The germline V gene has CDR1 ENHRY and CDR2 SYGVKD.

Many counts were recorded for this clonotype. The chain uses TRBV6-2 or TRBV6-3 and TRBJ2-5; tentatively, D is TRBD2 (5 bases). Germline assignment: CDR1 MNHEY and CDR2 SVGEGT. This CDR3 spans 11 amino acids. With 7 bases removed from V and 6 bases from J, the gap between germline ends came to 9 bases. CDR3 DNA sequence: TGTGCCAGCACGGACTGGAAGACCCAGTACTTC. It encodes CASTDWKTQYF.

In its sample, this clonotype was seen many times. This sequence joins TRBV7-8 and TRBJ1-2; D gene unclear. The ends were cut back, 1 base at V and 8 bases at J, with 8 bases in the middle. This CDR3 is 12 amino acids long. CDR1 is SGHVS and CDR2 is FQNEAQ in the germline V gene. The DNA of the CDR3 is TGTGCCAGCAGCTTAGGGTCACGAGGCTACACCTTC. Translating it yields CASSLGSRGYTF.

This clonotype was found many times. A junction boundary mismatches the germline segment, possibly from a read error. The gene calls are TRBV20-1 and TRBJ1-2; no firm D call. This CDR3 is built from 11 residues. Germline values: CDR1 DFQATT, CDR2 SNEGSKA (reference sequence). The CDR3 loop is CSASSGPGYTF. CDR3 DNA: TGCAGTGCTAGCAGCGGGCCCGGCTACACTTTC.

This clonotype occurred many times. The chain is built from TRBV5-1 and TRBJ2-1; 10 bases map to TRBD1. The CDR3 consists of 16 residues. J was trimmed by 6 bases and V by 4 bases; bases with no gene match: 10. Germline V gene sequence: CDR1 SGHRS, CDR2 YFSETQ. The CDR3 is CASSPGTGAILNEQFF. The CDR3 nucleotides are TGCGCCAGCAGCCCGGGGACAGGGGCGATCCTCAATGAGCAGTTCTTC.

The sample holds many counts of this clonotype. V and J are TRBV5-1 and TRBJ2-5; a weak D match, TRBD1 (6 bases). Trimming stripped 7 bases from V and 2 bases from J, with 18 bases between. This CDR3 region has 15 residues. Germline V lookup: CDR1 SGHRS, CDR2 YFSETQ. CDR3 nucleotide sequence: TGCGCCAGCGGGACCCCTCGGGACACACAAGAGACCCAGTACTTC. Its protein product is CASGTPRDTQETQYF.

At least ten counts were recorded for this clonotype. The gene calls are TRBV11-1 and TRBJ2-5; 14 bases match TRBD2. V trimming: 4 bases; J trimming: 2 bases; junction bases outside the gene matches: 9. CDR3 length: 18 residues. Germline CDR1 and CDR2: SGHAT and FQDESV (reference sequence). The chain's CDR3 is CASSSLGLAGGPQETQYF. The CDR3 nucleotides are TGTGCCAGCAGCTCCCTTGGACTAGCGGGGGGACCTCAAGAGACCCAGTACTTC. Full variable domain (missing parts from reference TRBV11-1 and TRBJ2-5): EAEVAQSPRYKITEKSQAVAFWCDPISGHATLYWYRQILGQGPELLVQFQDESVVDDSQLPKDRFSAERLKGVDSTLKIQPAELGDSAMYLCASSSLGLAGGPQETQYFGPGTRLLVL.

This clonotype was counted ten times or more. The rearrangement links TRBV7-2 to TRBJ2-1; D is unclear. The CDR3 runs 13 residues. Trimming stripped 5 bases from V and 6 bases from J, with 11 bases between. The germline gives CDR1 SGHTA, CDR2 FQGNSA. The CDR3 DNA is TGTGCCAGCAGCCATCGTTACAGCAATGAGCAGTTCTTC. It encodes CASSHRYSNEQFF. Filled out from reference TRBV7-2 and TRBJ2-1, the complete variable domain reads GAGVSQSPSNKVTEKGKDVELRCDPISGHTALYWYRQSLGQGLEFLIYFQGNSAPDKSGLPSDRFSAERTGGSVSTLTIQRTQQEDSAVYLCASSHRYSNEQFFGPGTRLTVL.

As concerns this clonotype: A much more abundant neighbour one base away suggests this may be a read error. A read error is likely, as this CDR3 ends without the conserved phenylalanine or tryptophan. The J gene is TRBJ2-7, the V gene TRBV5-1; D may be TRBD1 (6 bases). Germline V gene data show CDR1 as SGHRS and CDR2 as YFSETQ. The ends were cut back, 4 bases at V and 5 bases at J, with 16 bases in the middle. The length of the CDR3 is 14 residues. CDR3 residues: CASSGQTGGHEQYL. CDR3 in DNA: TGCGCCAGCAGCGGGCAGACAGGAGGCCACGAGCAGTACCTC.

Many counts were recorded for this clonotype. This chain uses TRBV6-2 or TRBV6-3 with TRBJ2-3, with 9 bases lining up with TRBD2. Trimming cost V 6 bases and J 1 base; bases outside gene matches: 2. Germline V CDR1 and CDR2: MNHEY, SVGEGT. This CDR3 has 14 residues. Here the CDR3 DNA reads TGTGCCAGCAGGCGGACTAGCGGCACAGATACGCAGTATTTT. Protein product: CASRRTSGTDTQYF.

Concerning this clonotype: Since a much larger clone is just one base distant, this may be a read error. This chain connects TRBV5-8 to TRBJ2-4, with D possibly being TRBD2 (5 bases). The V end was cut by 3 bases, the J end by 0 bases, with 13 bases between. Per germline, CDR1 SGHTS and CDR2 YDEGEE. CDR3 length: 16 amino acids. CDR3 loop: CASSSGTRVAKNIQYF. The DNA of the CDR3 is TGTGCCAGCAGCTCGGGAACGCGGGTAGCCAAAAACATTCAGTACTTC.

The chain couples TRBV12-3 or TRBV12-4 to TRBJ1-2, with 8 bases that match TRBD1. The CDR3 consists of 14 residues. Trimming cost V 6 bases and J 4 bases; bases outside gene matches: 7. CDR3 DNA: TGTGCCAGCAGCCCCGACAGGGGAGGCTATGGCTACACCTTC. Translated: CASSPDRGGYGYTF.

This clonotype occurred many times. The rearrangement uses TRBV7-9 and TRBJ2-5; weak D call: TRBD1 (5 bases). Trimming left V 2 bases short and J 4 bases short, with 11 bases between. Germline lookup yields CDR1 SEHNR and CDR2 FQNEAQ (reference sequence). This CDR3 spans 14 amino acids. This CDR3 is CASSLQGSPETQYF. DNA for the CDR3: TGTGCCAGCAGCTTACAGGGCAGCCCAGAGACCCAGTACTTC.

Ten or more counts support this clonotype. This sequence joins TRBV7-9 and TRBJ2-7; D is uncertain. CDR1 and CDR2 from the germline V gene are SEHNR and FQNEAQ (reference sequence). V gave up 6 bases and J gave up 0 bases, with 15 bases separating them. The CDR3 has 15 amino acids. The CDR3 loop is CASSPEGYRSYEQYF. CDR3 nucleotides: TGTGCCAGCAGTCCCGAAGGTTACCGCTCCTACGAGCAGTACTTC. The entire variable domain, with the rest obtained from reference TRBV7-9 and TRBJ2-7, is as follows: DTGVSQNPRHKITKRGQNVTFRCDPISEHNRLYWYRQTLGQGPEFLTYFQNEAQLEKSRLLSDRFSAERPKGSFSTLEIQRTEQGDSAMYLCASSPEGYRSYEQYFGPGTRLTVT.

V usage is TRBV5-1 and J usage is TRBJ1-6; D is uncertain. CDR1 is SGHRS and CDR2 is YFSETQ in the germline V gene. This CDR3 is built from 17 residues. V dropped 0 bases and J dropped 0 bases, with 10 bases sitting between them. The CDR3 nucleotides read TGCGCCAGCAGCTTGGAGGAGACGAGCTCCTATAATTCACCCCTCCACTTT. As protein: CASSLEETSSYNSPLHF.

This clonotype was counted only a few times. V is TRBV27 and J is TRBJ1-4, with 7 bases identical to TRBD1. This CDR3 region has 12 residues. V was pared by 8 bases and J by 5 bases, with 2 bases of the junction left unmatched. Germline CDR1 and CDR2: MNHEY and SMNVEV (reference sequence). The CDR3 nucleotides read TGTGCCAGCGACAGGGAGAATGAAAAACTGTTTTTT. Translating gives CASDRENEKLFF.

The table lists this clonotype with many counts. This chain joins TRBV20-1 and TRBJ2-1; D may be TRBD2 (7 bases). Trimming shortened V by 4 bases and J by 8 bases, and 18 bases separated the two germline ends. Germline loops: CDR1 DFQATT, CDR2 SNEGSKA (reference sequence). CDR3 size: 14 residues. CDR3 in DNA: TGCAGTGCTACATCCGGGACGGGGGGCGATGAGCAGTTCTTC. As protein: CSATSGTGGDEQFF.

This clonotype was observed many times. J is TRBJ1-1 and V is TRBV10-3, with D maybe TRBD1 (6 bases). This CDR3 has 14 residues. Germline CDR1 reads ENHRY; CDR2 reads SYGVKD. Trimming stripped 3 bases from V and 2 bases from J, with 10 bases between. As DNA, the CDR3 is TGTGCCATCAGTGACAGGGGCTCCAACACTGAAGCTTTCTTT. This translates into CAISDRGSNTEAFF.

The table lists this clonotype with many counts. The J gene is TRBJ1-2, the V gene TRBV12-3 or TRBV12-4; the D is unclear. This CDR3 is built from 13 residues. Trimming removed 5 bases from V and 0 bases from J, with 7 bases in between. The CDR3 protein is CASSRSTNYGYTF. Written as DNA, the CDR3 is TGTGCCAGCAGTCGGTCCACTAACTATGGCTACACCTTC.

This clonotype came up many times. The CDR3 DNA sequence: TGTGCCAGCAGTTTACCGGGGGGATGGGATACGCAGTATTTT. It is translated as CASSLPGGWDTQYF. V gene TRBV12-3 or TRBV12-4 combines with J gene TRBJ2-3; 7 nucleotides agree with TRBD2. V was clipped by 2 bases and J by 6 bases; unmatched bases: 5. This CDR3 region has 14 residues.

This clonotype was found many times. The DNA of the CDR3 is TGTGCCAGCCGAAACTTGGCGGACAACTCCCCACCTACGCAGTATTTT. Its translation is CASRNLADNSPPTQYF. The rearrangement joins TRBV28 to TRBJ2-3; maybe TRBD1 (5 bases). Germline V gene data show CDR1 as MDHEN and CDR2 as SYDVKM. This CDR3 contains 16 residues. V dropped 8 bases and J dropped 8 bases, with 26 bases sitting between them.